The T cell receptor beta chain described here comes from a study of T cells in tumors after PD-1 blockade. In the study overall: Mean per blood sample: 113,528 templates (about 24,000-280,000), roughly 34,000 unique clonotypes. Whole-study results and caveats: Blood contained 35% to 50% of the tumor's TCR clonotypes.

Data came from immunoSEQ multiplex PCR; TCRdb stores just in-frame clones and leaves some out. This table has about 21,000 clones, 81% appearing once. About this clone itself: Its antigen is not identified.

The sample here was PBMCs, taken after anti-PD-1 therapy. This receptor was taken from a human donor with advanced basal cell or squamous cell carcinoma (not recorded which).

CDR3 DNA sequence: TGCGCCAGCAGCTTGGGGGGCGACTATGGCTACACCTTC. It codes for CASSLGGDYGYTF. J is TRBJ1-2 and V is TRBV5-1, with D possibly matching TRBD1 (5 bases). Trimming cost V 0 bases and J 3 bases, with 6 bases left between them. This CDR3 has 13 residues. The germline gives CDR1 SGHRS, CDR2 YFSETQ.